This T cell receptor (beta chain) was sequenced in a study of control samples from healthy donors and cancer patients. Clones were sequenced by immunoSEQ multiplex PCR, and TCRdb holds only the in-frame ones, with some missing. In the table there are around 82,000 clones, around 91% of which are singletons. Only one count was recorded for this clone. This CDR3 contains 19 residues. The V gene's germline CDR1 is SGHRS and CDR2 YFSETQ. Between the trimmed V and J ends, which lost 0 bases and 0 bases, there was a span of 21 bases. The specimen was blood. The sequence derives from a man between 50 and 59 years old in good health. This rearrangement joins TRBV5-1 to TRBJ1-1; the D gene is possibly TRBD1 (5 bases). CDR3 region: CASSLAREESEFMNTEAFF. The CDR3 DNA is TGCGCCAGCAGCTTGGCCAGGGAGGAGTCCGAATTTATGAACACTGAAGCTTTCTTT.